These 16 T cell receptor beta chains were all obtained from the same sample, sequenced in a study of blood T cell repertoires in COVID-19. Repertoires were generated with immunoSEQ multiplex PCR, while TCRdb's copy carries only in-frame clones and drops some. Here the sample spans approximately 300,000 clones, around nine tenths being singletons. Source material: PBMCs or T cells enriched from blood (not recorded which). These receptors were taken from a woman younger than 30 who had recovered from COVID-19.

The rearrangement joins TRBV3-1 (or the pseudogene TRBV3-2) to TRBJ1-5; D is ambiguous. This CDR3 contains 14 residues. V lost 1 base to trimming and J lost 6 bases, with 10 bases between them. CDR1 and CDR2 from the germline V gene are LGHDT and YNNKEL (reference sequence). The CDR3 protein is CASSQGVRGQPQHF. CDR3 coding DNA: TGTGCCAGCAGCCAAGGGGTCAGAGGTCAGCCCCAGCATTTT.

The chain carries TRBV2 and TRBJ1-2, with D perhaps matching TRBD1 (6 bases). The CDR3 sequence is 13 residues long. CDR1 is SNHLY, CDR2 FYNNEI, per germline. The ends were cut back, 6 bases at V and 2 bases at J, with 10 bases in the middle. For the CDR3, the DNA is TGTGCCAGCAGCCGGACAGAGAACTATGGCTACACCTTC. Translated, it gives CASSRTENYGYTF. Variable domain in full (rest from reference TRBV2 and TRBJ1-2): EPEVTQTPSHQVTQMGQEVILRCVPISNHLYFYWYRQILGQKVEFLVSFYNNEISEKSEIFDDQFSVERPDGSNFTLKIRSTKLEDSAMYFCASSRTENYGYTFGSGTRLTVV.

V and J are TRBV5-1 and TRBJ2-7; 12 nucleotides align to TRBD2. Germline V gene lookup returns CDR1 SGHRS and CDR2 YFSETQ. The CDR3 covers 16 residues. Losses at the gene ends were 1 base for V and 3 bases for J; bases not matched to a gene: 5. CDR3 amino acids: CASSLTWTSGVYEQYF. CDR3 bases: TGCGCCAGCAGCTTGACGTGGACTAGCGGGGTCTACGAGCAGTACTTC.

This clone was counted between two and nine times. J is TRBJ2-1 and V is TRBV19, with 9 bases lining up with TRBD2. The V and J ends lost 9 bases and 3 bases, in that order; junction bases with no gene match: 3. Germline V gene sequence: CDR1 LNHDA, CDR2 SQIVND (reference sequence). This CDR3 is built from 13 residues. The CDR3 coding sequence is TGTGCCAGCGCTAGCGGGGTCTACAATGAGCAGTTCTTC. Translating gives CASASGVYNEQFF.

The chain combines TRBV7-8 with TRBJ2-3, with 7 positions matching TRBD2. The V segment lost 1 base and the J segment 2 bases; nucleotides outside the gene matches: 9. CDR3 length: 17 amino acids. Germline V gives CDR1 SGHVS, CDR2 FQNEAQ. The CDR3, as DNA: TGTGCCAGCAGCTTAGTGCAAAGCGGGGTCGACACAGATACGCAGTATTTT. Amino acid sequence: CASSLVQSGVDTDTQYF.

This clone was seen just once. The rearrangement joins TRBV2 to TRBJ2-2; 9 nucleotides agree with TRBD1. Unmatched junction bases numbered 4, after V lost 5 bases and J lost 6 bases. The V gene's germline CDR1 is SNHLY and CDR2 FYNNEI. This CDR3 spans 14 amino acids. CDR3 residues: CASSTDRGAGELFF. In DNA form, the CDR3 reads TGTGCCAGCAGTACGGACAGGGGAGCCGGGGAGCTGTTTTTT.

This clone was found once. The rearrangement uses TRBV27 and TRBJ1-6; tentative D call: TRBD1 (6 bases). This CDR3 has 17 amino acids. The V gene lost 1 base and the J gene lost 8 bases, with 18 bases spanning the gap. Per the germline V gene, CDR1 is MNHEY and CDR2 is SMNVEV (reference sequence). DNA for the CDR3: TGTGCCAGCAGTTTATACAGGGTATCGAATTTATATTCACCCCTCCACTTT. It is translated as CASSLYRVSNLYSPLHF.

This rearrangement joins TRBV3-1 (or the pseudogene TRBV3-2) to TRBJ2-3; 9 nucleotides align to TRBD2. The CDR3 covers 16 residues. CDR1 is LGHDT, CDR2 YNNKEL, per germline (reference sequence). J gave up 6 bases and V 4 bases, and 11 bases lay outside the gene matches. The CDR3 reads CASSPQRGATGDTQYF. CDR3 DNA: TGTGCCAGCAGCCCCCAGCGGGGGGCTACGGGGGATACGCAGTATTTT.

V gene TRBV2 combines with J gene TRBJ1-1; the D is unclear. Germline V lookup: CDR1 SNHLY, CDR2 FYNNEI. The CDR3 is 15 amino acids. V lost 8 bases to trimming and J lost 3 bases, with 19 bases between them. CDR3 region: CASPKDPPHDTEAFF. For the CDR3, the DNA is TGTGCCAGCCCTAAAGATCCTCCTCACGACACTGAAGCTTTCTTT. Using reference TRBV2 and TRBJ1-1 for the parts outside the CDR3, the full variable domain is EPEVTQTPSHQVTQMGQEVILRCVPISNHLYFYWYRQILGQKVEFLVSFYNNEISEKSEIFDDQFSVERPDGSNFTLKIRSTKLEDSAMYFCASPKDPPHDTEAFFGQGTRLTVV.

CDR3 bases: TGCGCCAGCAGTGAACGGGCCGGGGAGCTGTTTTTT. Its translation is CASSERAGELFF. The chain recombines TRBV10-1 with TRBJ2-2; D is ambiguous. Trimming removed 3 bases at V and 6 bases at J, with 5 bases between. The CDR3 contains 12 residues. Germline V gives CDR1 WNHNN, CDR2 SYGVQD (reference sequence).

V usage is TRBV6-1 and J usage is TRBJ1-1, with 7 bases aligning to TRBD1. V lost 3 bases to trimming and J lost 0 bases; unmatched junction nucleotides: 4. CDR1 MNHNS and CDR2 SASEGT come from the germline V gene. The CDR3 consists of 15 residues. The CDR3 DNA is TGTGCCAGCAGTGAGCCGGGACAGATGAACACTGAAGCTTTCTTT. Protein: CASSEPGQMNTEAFF.

This clone was detected a few times. The rearrangement links TRBV6-4 to TRBJ2-7; 11 bases are shared with TRBD2. The V gene's germline CDR1 is MRHNA and CDR2 SNTAGT. J gave up 3 bases and V 1 base, and 2 bases lay outside the gene matches. The CDR3 consists of 15 residues. Written as DNA, the CDR3 is TGTGCCAGCAGTGACTTAACTAGCGGGAGCTACGAGCAGTACTTC. It is translated as CASSDLTSGSYEQYF.

The chain combines TRBV2 with TRBJ2-1, with 9 bases that match TRBD2. Germline loops: CDR1 SNHLY, CDR2 FYNNEI. The CDR3 consists of 18 residues. Germline trimming cut 4 bases from V and 8 bases from J; bases unmatched to any gene: 18. The CDR3 nucleotides read TGTGCCAGCAGTGGAGCCACATCGGGACTAGCCGCCAGAGATGAGCAGTTCTTC. Translation gives CASSGATSGLAARDEQFF.

This clone was seen more than once but under ten times. The chain uses TRBV19 and TRBJ1-2, with D tentatively TRBD1 (6 bases). This CDR3 has 13 residues. Looked up from germline, CDR1 is LNHDA and CDR2 is SQIVND (reference sequence). The V end lost 10 bases, the J end lost 7 bases, and 19 bases lay between the germline ends. DNA for the CDR3: TGTGCCACCCAAACAAGAGGGGGTTCTGGCTACACCTTC. This translates into CATQTRGGSGYTF. Drawing the rest from reference TRBV19 and TRBJ1-2, the complete variable domain is DGGITQSPKYLFRKEGQNVTLSCEQNLNHDAMYWYRQDPGQGLRLIYYSQIVNDFQKGDIAEGYSVSREKKESFPLTVTSAQKNPTAFYLCATQTRGGSGYTFGSGTRLTVV.

The V gene is TRBV19, the J gene TRBJ2-1; the match to TRBD1 covers 9 bases. Germline loops: CDR1 LNHDA, CDR2 SQIVND (reference sequence). The CDR3 runs 16 residues. V was clipped by 7 bases and J by 2 bases; unmatched bases: 9. DNA of the CDR3: TGTGCCAGTAATACACAGGGGGCGTTGGCCTACAATGAGCAGTTCTTC. This encodes CASNTQGALAYNEQFF.

The chain employs TRBV11-3 and TRBJ1-2; TRBD1 aligns across 10 bases. The CDR3 sequence is 17 residues long. Germline V gives CDR1 SGHNT, CDR2 YENEEA. The J segment lost 7 bases and the V segment lost 3 bases, leaving 14 bases of the junction unmatched. Here the CDR3 DNA reads TGTGCCAGCAGCTTTAAGGGACAGGGGAAAGAGAAAGGTGGCTACACCTTC. Translated: CASSFKGQGKEKGGYTF.